One and the same sample provided the 20 T cell receptor beta chains below, sequenced in a study of blood T cells in healthy people across ages. A second 7 to 11 cycle PCR used barcoded and J-beta primers. TCRdb called the 5' RACE reads again in MiXCR, with one record for every CDR3 protein. The data contain 800,000 to 1,000,000 distinct CDR3 sequences, around 49% of them singletons. Material for sequencing was blood. These receptors originate from a man aged 25-45 years in good health.

The chain joins TRBV20-1 to TRBJ2-7; TRBD1 aligns across 7 bases. The germline CDR1 and CDR2 sequences are DFQATT and SNEGSKA (reference sequence). The CDR3 sequence is 12 residues long. V shed 8 bases and J 4 bases; nucleotides not matched to a gene: 8. The DNA for the CDR3 is TGCAGTACTGGACAGGATAGTTACGAGCAGTACTTC. Its translation: CSTGQDSYEQYF.

A note on this clonotype: Relative to the germline gene, one junction end is altered; a read error may explain this. The chain is built from TRBV12-3 or TRBV12-4 and TRBJ1-1, with no clear D. This CDR3 is built from 16 residues. In DNA, the CDR3 is TGTGCCGGCAGTTTAGTGGTAGGGCGGGGAACGGCTGAAGCTTTCTTT. Protein product: CAGSLVVGRGTAEAFF.

The sample holds a few counts of this clonotype. The chain carries TRBV9 and TRBJ1-5, with TRBD1 as a possible D gene (5 bases). Per germline, CDR1 SGDLS and CDR2 YYNGEE. The CDR3 loop spans 15 amino acids. Trimming shortened V by 0 bases and J by 2 bases, and 9 bases separated the two germline ends. CDR3 protein: CASSVGQGGNQPQHF. The CDR3 DNA is TGTGCCAGCAGCGTAGGGCAGGGCGGCAATCAGCCCCAGCATTTT.

This chain connects TRBV2 to TRBJ1-2, with D possibly TRBD1 on 5 matching bases. The CDR3 covers 14 residues. CDR1 SNHLY and CDR2 FYNNEI come from the germline V gene. V lost 6 bases to trimming and J lost 7 bases, with 18 bases between them. DNA for the CDR3: TGTGCCAGCAGAACGGGACTCGTAAAACCTGGCTACACCTTC. The encoded protein is CASRTGLVKPGYTF.

The chain is built from TRBV27 and TRBJ1-2; tentatively, D is TRBD1 (5 bases). V was shortened by 5 bases and J by 6 bases, with 13 bases between the two germline ends. The V gene's germline CDR1 is MNHEY and CDR2 SMNVEV (reference sequence). The length of the CDR3 is 13 residues. CDR3 protein: CASSGDDRNGYTF. DNA of the CDR3: TGTGCCAGCAGTGGGGATGACAGAAATGGCTACACCTTC.

The rearrangement links TRBV12-3 or TRBV12-4 to TRBJ1-5; D is uncertain. Trimming pared 6 bases from V and 9 bases from J, leaving 12 bases between. The CDR3 runs 12 residues. The CDR3 bases are TGTGCCAGCAGCTTTTCTAAGGGGCCCCAGCATTTT. Translation gives CASSFSKGPQHF.

The chain combines TRBV19 with TRBJ2-1; 10 bases match TRBD1. Germline values: CDR1 LNHDA, CDR2 SQIVND (reference sequence). After removal of 3 bases from V and 12 bases from J, the junction contained 11 bases not matched to a gene. The CDR3 is made up of 15 amino acids. In nucleotides, the CDR3 is TGTGCCAGTAGTATTCTGACAGGGGGCTTTTACCGGCAGTTCTTC. This sequence encodes CASSILTGGFYRQFF.

V is TRBV10-3 and J is TRBJ1-4; a weak D match, TRBD1 (6 bases). CDR3 size: 14 residues. The germline V and J ends were trimmed by 7 bases and 7 bases, with 16 bases remaining between them. Germline loops: CDR1 ENHRY, CDR2 SYGVKD. Written as DNA, the CDR3 is TGTGCCATCAACACTCCAGGGGATGGTGAAAAACTGTTTTTT. Translation gives CAINTPGDGEKLFF.

This CDR3 reads CASRRQGGNTEAFF. CDR3 nucleotides: TGCGCCAGCAGGCGCCAGGGGGGGAACACTGAAGCTTTCTTT. The genes are TRBV5-1 and TRBJ1-1; 7 bases line up with TRBD1. Per germline, CDR1 SGHRS and CDR2 YFSETQ. The V and J ends lost 5 bases and 1 base, in that order; junction bases with no gene match: 5. This CDR3 spans 14 amino acids.

A few counts support this clonotype. This chain's CDR3 is CASSTGVRTEAFF. In DNA, the CDR3 is TGTGCCAGCAGTACCGGGGTTCGGACTGAAGCTTTCTTT. The chain employs TRBV12-3 or TRBV12-4 and TRBJ1-1, with D uncertain. Trimming removed 5 bases from V and 5 bases from J, with 12 bases in between. This CDR3 has 13 amino acids.

In this sample, this clonotype turned up a few times. V usage is TRBV5-6 and J usage is TRBJ2-3; TRBD1 is a possible D gene (6 bases). Germline CDR1 SGHDT, CDR2 YYEEEE. This CDR3 is built from 15 residues. V lost 3 bases, J lost 2 bases, and 13 bases lay in between. DNA for the CDR3: TGTGCCAGCAGCTCCGGGACATGGAACACAGATACGCAGTATTTT. Translation: CASSSGTWNTDTQYF.

This sequence joins TRBV29-1 and TRBJ2-4; 8 bases line up with TRBD2. Germline CDR1 reads SQVTM; CDR2 reads ANQGSEA. J was trimmed by 3 bases and V by 6 bases; bases with no gene match: 1. This CDR3 has 12 amino acids. Written as DNA, the CDR3 is TGCAGCGTCGGGGGGGGCAAAAACATTCAGTACTTC. Residues: CSVGGGKNIQYF.

This clonotype was seen just once. The V gene is TRBV4-1, the J gene TRBJ1-2, with 9 bases lining up with TRBD1. CDR1 is MGHRA and CDR2 is YSYEKL in the germline V gene. The V segment lost 1 base and the J segment 4 bases; nucleotides outside the gene matches: 4. The CDR3 runs 15 residues. CDR3 residues: CASSQGGTGLYGYTF. DNA for the CDR3: TGCGCCAGCAGCCAAGGTGGGACAGGGCTCTATGGCTACACCTTC.

The gene calls are TRBV6-2 or TRBV6-3 and TRBJ1-6; weak D call: TRBD1 (5 bases). Per the germline V gene, CDR1 is MNHEY and CDR2 is SVGEGT. The CDR3 consists of 13 residues. V gave up 5 bases and J gave up 8 bases, with 10 bases separating them. CDR3 nucleotide sequence: TGTGCCAGCAGTCGGGACCTCTATTCACCCCTCCACTTT. Amino acids: CASSRDLYSPLHF.

Points on this clonotype: Just one base apart from a much larger clone, this may be a read error. The V call is TRBV6-1, the J call TRBJ2-1, with TRBD1 as a possible D gene (6 bases). Trimming pared 7 bases from V and 0 bases from J, leaving 13 bases between. Germline CDR1 MNHNS, CDR2 SASEGT. The length of the CDR3 is 15 residues. CDR3 in amino acids: CASIRQGSSYNEQFF. In DNA, the CDR3 is TGTGCCAGCATCCGCCAGGGGAGCTCCTACAATGAGCAGTTCTTC.

The gene calls are TRBV12-3 or TRBV12-4 and TRBJ1-2; TRBD1 aligns across 7 bases. V dropped 5 bases and J dropped 6; count of bases not matched to a gene: 12. The CDR3 sequence is 15 residues long. The chain's CDR3 is CASSPDSGQPHGYTF. The CDR3 region has the DNA TGTGCCAGCAGTCCCGACTCGGGACAGCCCCATGGCTACACCTTC.

The chain recombines TRBV9 with TRBJ2-3; D is undetermined. With 0 bases removed from V and 1 base from J, the gap between germline ends came to 9 bases. This CDR3 is 15 amino acids long. Per the germline V gene, CDR1 is SGDLS and CDR2 is YYNGEE. CDR3 amino acids: CASSVDDSRTDTQYF. The CDR3 DNA reads as TGTGCCAGCAGCGTAGACGACTCTCGCACAGATACGCAGTATTTT.

This clonotype was observed a handful of times. Just one base apart from a much larger clone, this may be a read error. The rearrangement uses TRBV14 and TRBJ2-5, with D unresolved. From germline, CDR1 is SGHDN and CDR2 FVKESK. The CDR3 loop spans 15 amino acids. Trimming took off 4 bases at V and 11 bases at J, with 23 bases between the two ends. The CDR3 is CASSLSWRGYNEQYF. CDR3 nucleotides: TGTGCCAGCAGCCTATCGTGGAGAGGCTACAATGAGCAGTACTTC.

This sequence joins TRBV6-5 and TRBJ2-3; no definite D call. The germline V gene encodes CDR1 MNHEY and CDR2 SVGAGI. The CDR3 consists of 15 residues. The V gene lost 8 bases and the J gene lost 5 bases, with 20 bases spanning the gap. CDR3 residues: CASRERPPGGDTQYF. As DNA, the CDR3 is TGTGCCAGCCGTGAGAGGCCACCAGGTGGAGATACGCAGTATTTT.

The CDR3 DNA reads TGTGCCAGCAGCCACGGGACTAGCGGGGACTCCTACGAGCAGTACTTC. This codes for CASSHGTSGDSYEQYF. The V gene is TRBV4-2, the J gene TRBJ2-7; TRBD2 agrees at 13 bases. J was trimmed by 0 bases and V by 3 bases; bases with no gene match: 2. The CDR3 sequence is 16 residues long. Per germline, CDR1 LGHNA and CDR2 YNFKEQ.